The 25 T cell receptor beta chains below were found in one sample sequenced in a study of blood T cell repertoires in COVID-19. Only in-frame clones appear in the TCRdb table, and some are missing; sequencing was by immunoSEQ multiplex PCR. The data show about 300,000 clones, roughly 85% seen once. Sequenced: PBMCs or T cells enriched from blood (not recorded which). These receptors all stem from a woman aged 45-65 years who had recovered from COVID-19.

The chain carries TRBV4-2 and TRBJ1-5; TRBD1 is a possible D gene (6 bases). CDR1 is LGHNA, CDR2 YNFKEQ, per germline. V gave up 3 bases and J gave up 5 bases, with 14 bases separating them. The CDR3 covers 15 residues. CDR3 region: CASSHKTGAHQPQHF. In DNA, the CDR3 is TGTGCCAGCAGCCATAAGACAGGTGCCCATCAGCCCCAGCATTTT.

The V gene is TRBV7-2, the J gene TRBJ2-3; 7 nucleotides align to TRBD2. The CDR3 totals 16 residues. V shed 5 bases and J 6 bases; nucleotides not matched to a gene: 14. Germline loops: CDR1 SGHTA, CDR2 FQGNSA. The CDR3, as DNA: TGTGCCAGCAGCAGACTTCTAGCGGTATCGTCCGATACGCAGTATTTT. Protein: CASSRLLAVSSDTQYF.

The chain links TRBV18 to TRBJ2-5; no reliable D call. Trimming stripped 3 bases from V and 1 base from J, with 12 bases between. Per the germline V gene, CDR1 is KGHSH and CDR2 is LQKENI. The CDR3 covers 15 residues. As DNA, the CDR3 is TGTGCCAGCTCACCCTCGATACAGACCCAAGAGACCCAGTACTTC. Its protein is CASSPSIQTQETQYF.

The chain carries TRBV25-1 and TRBJ1-5; tentative D call: TRBD1 (5 bases). Trimming took 3 bases from V and 3 from J, leaving 12 bases between them. CDR3 length: 15 amino acids. CDR1 is MGHDK, CDR2 SYGVNS, per germline. The CDR3 nucleotides are TGTGCCAGCAGTGACACCGGGGGGGTCAATCAGCCCCAGCATTTT. Protein: CASSDTGGVNQPQHF.

The chain links TRBV5-3 to TRBJ2-5; a possible D gene is TRBD2 (6 bases). TRBV5-3 carries the ORF label, with uncertain function. The CDR3 runs to 12 residues. V lost 3 bases, J lost 5 bases, and 8 bases lay in between. CDR3 in DNA: TGTGCCAGAAGCTCGGGGGAGGAGACCCAGTACTTC. Translating it yields CARSSGEETQYF.

The chain has TRBV24-1 and TRBJ2-7; D unclear. The CDR3 covers 12 residues. The germline CDR1 and CDR2 sequences are KGHDR and SFDVKD. The V and J ends lost 2 bases and 6 bases respectively, with 7 bases between them. CDR3 in amino acids: CATSDYGAEQYF. The CDR3 nucleotides read TGTGCCACCAGTGATTATGGAGCCGAGCAGTACTTC.

The rearrangement uses TRBV24-1 and TRBJ1-4; 9 bases line up with TRBD1. Germline CDR1 reads KGHDR; CDR2 reads SFDVKD. The CDR3 is 15 amino acids. V shed 4 bases and J 8 bases; nucleotides not matched to a gene: 7. CDR3 residues: CATSDPTGGKEKLFF. CDR3 DNA: TGTGCCACCAGTGACCCCACAGGGGGCAAAGAAAAACTGTTTTTT.

The chain couples TRBV6-5 to TRBJ1-6; 7 positions match TRBD1. CDR3 length: 12 residues. Per germline, CDR1 MNHEY and CDR2 SVGAGI. With V trimmed by 7 bases and J by 15 bases, 9 bases remained unmatched. The CDR3 DNA sequence: TGTGCCAGCACCCGGGACAGCAGTCTCCTCCACTTT. Protein product: CASTRDSSLLHF.

The rearrangement uses TRBV4-1 and TRBJ1-5; 12 bases agree with TRBD1. Germline V gene data show CDR1 as MGHRA and CDR2 as YSYEKL. CDR3 length: 15 amino acids. Germline trimming cut 3 bases from V and 6 bases from J; bases unmatched to any gene: 3. Here the CDR3 reads CASSQGQGASQPQHF. As DNA, the CDR3 is TGCGCCAGCAGCCAGGGACAGGGGGCTTCTCAGCCCCAGCATTTT.

V and J are TRBV19 and TRBJ2-2, with D tentatively TRBD2 (5 bases). Germline CDR1 is LNHDA and CDR2 is SQIVND (reference sequence). CDR3 length equals 13 residues. V gave up 4 bases and J gave up 5 bases, with 8 bases separating them. The chain's CDR3 is CASSTGITGELFF. CDR3 in DNA: TGTGCCAGTAGTACCGGGATTACCGGGGAGCTGTTTTTT. Based on the CDR3 plus reference TRBV19 and TRBJ2-2, the full variable domain is DGGITQSPKYLFRKEGQNVTLSCEQNLNHDAMYWYRQDPGQGLRLIYYSQIVNDFQKGDIAEGYSVSREKKESFPLTVTSAQKNPTAFYLCASSTGITGELFFGEGSRLTVL.

This clone was seen just once. J is TRBJ2-3 and V is TRBV5-6; the D gene is possibly TRBD2 (5 bases). There are 15 residues in the CDR3. Germline CDR1 reads SGHDT; CDR2 reads YYEEEE. Trimming stripped 0 bases from V and 3 bases from J, with 11 bases between. The chain's CDR3 is CASSLVSSYTDTQYF. As DNA, the CDR3 is TGTGCCAGCAGCTTGGTTTCTAGCTATACAGATACGCAGTATTTT.

CDR3 nucleotides: TGCGCCAGCAGCTTCACGGGACTACCTAATGAGCAGTTCTTC. Its translation: CASSFTGLPNEQFF. V usage is TRBV5-1 and J usage is TRBJ2-1; 7 bases are a match to TRBD2. CDR3 length: 14 residues. With V trimmed by 2 bases and J by 7 bases, 6 bases remained unmatched. Per germline, CDR1 SGHRS and CDR2 YFSETQ.

CDR3 region: CASNQRGIAQHF. CDR3 in DNA: TGTGCCAGCAATCAGCGCGGGATTGCCCAGCATTTT. The chain is built from TRBV2 and TRBJ1-5, with D hard to call. This CDR3 comprises 12 residues. The ends were cut back, 7 bases at V and 11 bases at J, with 15 bases in the middle. Germline CDR1 and CDR2: SNHLY and FYNNEI.

This chain links TRBV29-1 with TRBJ1-1; D is ambiguous. V shed 5 bases and J shed 0 bases, with 10 bases lying between them. This CDR3 contains 13 residues. Germline V gene sequence: CDR1 SQVTM, CDR2 ANQGSEA. The DNA of the CDR3 is TGCAGCGTTTGCCGGGAGTTGAACACTGAAGCTTTCTTT. It specifies CSVCRELNTEAFF.

The V call is TRBV6-5, the J call TRBJ1-2; 9 nucleotides agree with TRBD1. The V gene's germline CDR1 is MNHEY and CDR2 SVGAGI. This CDR3 contains 15 residues. V shed 0 bases, J shed 6 bases, and the junction held 5 bases outside the gene matches. CDR3 nucleotides: TGTGCCAGCAGTTACTCGGGACAGGGTTTTGATGGCTACACCTTC. Residues: CASSYSGQGFDGYTF.

The rearrangement links TRBV19 to TRBJ1-2; maybe TRBD1 (6 bases). V dropped 6 bases and J dropped 5 bases, with 16 bases sitting between them. The CDR3 is 14 amino acids. From germline, CDR1 is LNHDA and CDR2 SQIVND (reference sequence). The DNA for the CDR3 is TGTGCCAGTAGAGAGAGGGGGACGGGATATGGCTACACCTTC. Its translation is CASRERGTGYGYTF.

The V and J genes are TRBV30 and TRBJ2-3; 9 positions agree with TRBD1. This CDR3 contains 15 residues. Germline V CDR1 and CDR2: GTSNPN, SVGIG (reference sequence). J was trimmed by 7 bases and V by 2 bases; bases with no gene match: 10. CDR3 coding DNA: TGTGCCTGGAGTTCTGGGACAGGGATTTTGAATACGCAGTATTTT. It specifies CAWSSGTGILNTQYF.

The chain is built from TRBV7-8 and TRBJ1-5; D perhaps matches TRBD1 (6 bases). The CDR3 runs to 17 residues. V shed 2 bases and J shed 3 bases, with 17 bases lying between them. Germline loops: CDR1 SGHVS, CDR2 FQNEAQ. CDR3 sequence: CASSLSYLRGNNQPQHF. The CDR3 DNA is TGTGCCAGCAGCTTATCGTACCTCAGGGGAAACAATCAGCCCCAGCATTTT.

This clone was seen a few times. V is TRBV2 and J is TRBJ1-5; D not certain. This CDR3 contains 14 residues. Germline values: CDR1 SNHLY, CDR2 FYNNEI. V was pared by 8 bases and J by 3 bases, with 14 bases between. DNA for the CDR3: TGTGCCAGCTCGTGGGCACAAACCAATCAGCCCCAGCATTTT. Protein: CASSWAQTNQPQHF. Using reference TRBV2 and TRBJ1-5 for the parts outside the CDR3, the full variable domain is EPEVTQTPSHQVTQMGQEVILRCVPISNHLYFYWYRQILGQKVEFLVSFYNNEISEKSEIFDDQFSVERPDGSNFTLKIRSTKLEDSAMYFCASSWAQTNQPQHFGDGTRLSIL.

The chain couples TRBV12-3 or TRBV12-4 to TRBJ2-2, with D uncertain. V dropped 2 bases and J dropped 6 bases, with 7 bases sitting between them. The CDR3 is 13 amino acids. The CDR3 coding sequence is TGTGCCAGCAGTTTAAATCTGTCCGGGGAGCTGTTTTTT. Translating it yields CASSLNLSGELFF.

The V and J genes are TRBV6-2 or TRBV6-3 and TRBJ2-7; 10 bases align to TRBD2. The CDR3 runs to 15 residues. Germline V gene data show CDR1 as MNHEY and CDR2 as SVGEGT. The ends lost 3 bases at V and 5 bases at J; junction bases unmatched: 7. CDR3 region: CASSYRSGGAHEQYF. Here the CDR3 DNA reads TGTGCCAGCAGTTATAGGAGCGGGGGGGCTCACGAGCAGTACTTC.

The gene calls are TRBV27 and TRBJ1-1; D unresolved. V was clipped by 3 bases and J by 7 bases, with 12 bases between them. From germline, CDR1 is MNHEY and CDR2 SMNVEV (reference sequence). This CDR3 region has 13 residues. This CDR3 reads CASSFGLRGEAFF. CDR3 DNA sequence: TGTGCCAGCAGTTTTGGTCTGCGGGGTGAAGCTTTCTTT.

The gene calls are TRBV30 and TRBJ2-6; D possibly corresponds to TRBD1 (5 bases). With 4 bases removed from V and 4 bases from J, the gap between germline ends came to 5 bases. The germline V gene encodes CDR1 GTSNPN and CDR2 SVGIG (reference sequence). This CDR3 is 12 amino acids long. The CDR3 sequence: CAWKGGANVLTF. The CDR3 DNA follows: TGTGCCTGGAAGGGGGGGGCCAACGTCCTGACTTTC.

CDR3: CASGGETQYF. In DNA, the CDR3 is TGTGCCAGCGGAGGGGAGACCCAGTACTTC. The chain has TRBV3-1 (or the pseudogene TRBV3-2) and TRBJ2-5; D is perhaps TRBD2 (6 bases). Germline V gene sequence: CDR1 LGHDT, CDR2 YNNKEL (reference sequence). Trimming cost V 8 bases and J 5 bases, with 6 bases left between them. The length of the CDR3 is 10 residues.

V gene TRBV9 combines with J gene TRBJ2-6; 8 bases are a match to TRBD1. Trimming cost V 0 bases and J 4 bases; bases outside gene matches: 9. This CDR3 is built from 18 residues. Looked up from germline, CDR1 is SGDLS and CDR2 is YYNGEE. CDR3 in amino acids: CASSVGSRGRGGANVLTF. Written as DNA, the CDR3 is TGTGCCAGCAGCGTAGGCAGCAGGGGGCGAGGAGGGGCCAACGTCCTGACTTTC. The full variable domain, with the rest looked up from reference TRBV9 and TRBJ2-6, is DSGVTQTPKHLITATGQRVTLRCSPRSGDLSVYWYQQSLDQGLQFLIQYYNGEERAKGNILERFSAQQFPDLHSELNLSSLELGDSALYFCASSVGSRGRGGANVLTFGAGSRLTVL.